The source of this T cell receptor (beta chain) is a study of cytomegalovirus exposure and HLA in healthy donors (TCRdb year 2017). At the level of the whole study: An earlier analysis of 550 to 700 of the donors reported about 290 Gb of sequence data and 100 million to 140 million unique TCR beta sequences from 150 million to 200 million T cells. An early release covering just under 650 HLA-typed donors comprised roughly 300 gigabases of sequencing data and 85 million to 100 million unique TCR sequences. The genetic ancestry cluster associated with self-reported Caucasian donors included over 80% of the roughly 410 genotyped donors. The study aimed to test whether cataloging public T cell receptors could reveal signatures of past pathogen exposure. The study used immunosequencing to profile the T cell repertoires of 670 or so subjects and linked those repertoires to cytomegalovirus serostatus. In addition to the first cohort of hundreds of subjects, a separate validation cohort of 120 different subjects was used. To predict cytomegalovirus infection status, the study brought together high-throughput TCR immunosequencing, statistical association of individual TCRs with disease status, and machine learning. A later analysis re-examined previously published TCR beta repertoires from more than 550 donors and added high-resolution HLA genotyping to investigate patterns of TCR occurrence. Rather than drawing on any new phenotypic data, the later analysis identified candidate immune exposures from TCR beta sequences and the way those sequences occurred across donors. An earlier analysis of 587 of the donors applied high-throughput TCR beta sequencing to assess whether each TCR beta V gene segment acted as functional or pseudogenic. Alongside the repertoire data, information on donor age, sex, ethnicity and CMV serostatus was compiled. Genome-wide SNP genotypes for about three fifths of the roughly 670 donors were used in a later genetic analysis, which treated that subset as a discovery cohort. Every discovery cohort repertoire had been produced on one sequencing platform. Class I and class II HLA loci were covered by the typing at four-digit resolution. Typing coverage varied by locus: about 629-630 donors for A, B, C, DRB1 and DQB1; roughly 500 for DQA1; over 600 for DPA1; around 450 for DPB1. About 5 DR-DQ haplotypes were handled as single units for association and clustering, since linkage in the cohort was strong. Among roughly 370 genotyped donors of the cohort, an average of about 240,000 unique TCR beta nucleotide sequences were sequenced per donor, around 18% of them non-productive.

The cohort comprised fewer than 750 healthy bone marrow donors. Cohort members were all nominally healthy when sampled, although unrecorded immune exposures were likely present. The donor tested CMV seronegative, placing the donor among the 352 seronegative members of the cohort. A peripheral blood sample was provided by each donor, and peripheral blood mononuclear cells were used for TCR beta sequencing. The Qiagen DNeasy Blood Extraction Kit was used to extract genomic DNA from the blood cell samples. As regards this clone: Its cognate antigen has yet to be identified. The record has no base qualities; no much larger clone is one base away.

Library preparation used the immunoSEQ multiplex PCR assay. For the multiplex PCR, a mixture combining 60 forward primers for TCR Vbeta segments and 13 reverse primers for TCR Jbeta segments was used. The CDR3 region of rearranged TCR beta genes was amplified from genomic DNA with a multiplex PCR assay. The Illumina HiSeq System was used to sequence the amplified TCR beta libraries as 87-base-pair reads. The paper's data handling went like this. Across the 500 to 850 repertoires, a later analysis counted around 80 million unique TCR beta chains, approximately 10 million of which were shared by at least two donors. Raw reads were error-corrected and collapsed into unique sequences with a nearest-neighbor algorithm that merged closely related sequences to remove PCR and sequencing errors. CDR3 sequences were aligned to IMGT reference sequences to assign V, D and J gene segments. For a sequence to be retained, a match of at least six nucleotides was required to both a V gene segment and a J gene segment. A rearrangement was called productive if the CDR3 had no stop codons and remained in frame with V and J, and every other rearrangement was called non-productive. Following IMGT convention, CDR3 was defined as the stretch from the second conserved V-encoded cysteine to the conserved J-encoded phenylalanine. Sequences without an unambiguous match to a single V gene segment were excluded from the earlier analysis of 450 to 650 of the donors. An earlier analysis of 587 of the donors called V segments functional above 56.7% productive rearrangements and segregating when the between-donor standard deviation exceeded 5%. A statistical classification framework was developed to diagnose cytomegalovirus status using the catalog of TCR beta chain sequences. In a later analysis, TCR nucleotide sequences were compared against IMGT/GENE-DB human TR gene sequences so that V and J genes could be assigned. A later analysis assigned CDR3 sequences and most-parsimonious VDJ recombination scenarios with the TCRdist pipeline. In a later analysis, every TCR beta chain was defined by the combination of its CDR3 amino acid sequence and its V-gene family, and reads without a unique V-gene family were dropped. To address suspected cross-contamination and a sequencing artifact, a later analysis removed under 600 highly shared, low-generation-probability nucleotide sequences. In a later analysis, a clonal expansion index for each public chain was calculated from normalized within-repertoire ranks of inferred template counts. In a later analysis, generation probabilities were computed using a VDJ recombination model fitted to out-of-frame rearrangements, and the results were checked against IGoR. In a later analysis, hypergeometric tests were used to score TCR-TCR, TCR-HLA and TCR-CMV co-occurrence, with a repertoire-size bias correction applied to TCR pairs. False discovery rates were estimated in a later analysis by permuting HLA or CMV assignments 20 times. In a later analysis, co-occurring TCRs were grouped using DBSCAN, and TCRdist sequence similarity was added for clustering within HLA-allele-positive subsets. Co-occurrence clustering excluded repertoires with fewer than 30,000 or more than 120,000 public chains, plus five with anomalous nucleotide sharing. The table was pulled from immuneACCESS by TCRdb, which kept in-frame rearrangements only. Such tables lose some clones; where checked, under half of the loss comes from unresolved V genes, and the rest has no known cause. D and trimming come from the DNA, and the V and J calls and clone size come from that table. For this sample there are 100,000 to 150,000 clones; approximately 80% appear just once. The ten largest clones represent about 0.7% of the sample.

What the authors observed across the whole study: The sequencing pipeline was judged likely to have produced a cluster of highly shared sequence variants as a technical artifact. In a later analysis, most CMV-associated TCR beta chains were found to appear HLA-restricted, with HLA associations seemingly driven largely by CMV exposure. Because HLA typing was unavailable for some donors at each locus, only the typed subset was used in association tests. Three of the identified cytomegalovirus-associated TCR beta chains were confirmed in vitro to be specific for cytomegalovirus antigens. Correlated functional status among segregating V segments might reflect linkage disequilibrium, but an unknown experimental factor could not be ruled out. Compared with the approximately 670-donor mean, donors in an Asian-associated ancestry cluster had fewer N-insertions in productive TCRs, according to a later genetic analysis. This cohort had only TCR beta chains sequenced, and the lack of alpha or paired-chain data limited which features could be detected. Compared with equally common non-associated chains, HLA-associated TCR beta chains in a later analysis were more clonally expanded and had lower generation probabilities. It was suggested by the authors that the approach could potentially be generalized to other disease states and immunological phenotypes. In a later analysis, TCR association rates were found to vary across HLA loci, with the most associated TCRs seen for DRB1 alleles and the fewest for HLA-C alleles. Across donors, most TCR sequences were observed very rarely, whereas some public TCRs were present in many individuals. A further reported finding was that TCR beta sequences accurately predicted the HLA-A and HLA-B alleles for most subjects in the first cohort. A later genetic analysis associated a missense DCLRE1C variant with V-gene and J-gene trimming of TCR beta chains, and an independent cohort replicated the association. Broadly in line with IMGT annotations, most TCR beta V segments showed up in productive rearrangements about 90% or about 30% of the time in an earlier analysis of some 590 of the donors. In the study, around 150 TCR beta chains were listed as associated with cytomegalovirus. Specific HLA alleles were associated with 18,000 or so TCR beta sequences at a false discovery rate of 0.05 in a later analysis. Roughly uniform sequencing depth across donors was assumed in presence/absence analyses, although this assumption may not hold. According to a later analysis, parvovirus B19, influenza, CMV and Epstein-Barr virus appeared linked to several top co-occurrence clusters. Some 16 rarely observed V segments, including chromosome 9 orphons, were excluded from the earlier analysis of several hundred of the donors because counts were too low. When HLA alleles, especially DR and DQ, strongly co-occurred, TCR associations were difficult to assign to individual alleles. Immune exposure information for the cohort was limited to CMV serostatus. The classifier was reported to diagnose cytomegalovirus status with high specificity and sensitivity in both the original and validation cohorts. Some IMGT-functional V segments, including TRBV6-2 and TRBV6-3, could not be distinguished by the 87-base-pair reads and were therefore excluded.

V loses 0 bases, J loses 0 bases, and the germline ends lie 4 bases apart. Sequences SGDLS (CDR1) and YYNGEE (CDR2) are obtained from the germline V gene. The CDR3, cysteine through phenylalanine, is 15 amino acids long. Only the CDR3 DNA is retained, 45 bases long and in frame from the first base. This chain joins TRBV9 to TRBJ2-6, with the D segment identity uncertain. This clonotype was sampled from a man aged 18 to 29 in good health and CMV-seronegative. Source material: PBMCs. The DNA reads as follows: TGTGCCAGCAGCGTAGCCAACTCTGGGGCCAACGTCCTGACTTTC. This translates into CASSVANSGANVLTF.